The 27 T cell receptor beta chains given below trace back to one sample, sequenced in a study of OX40 agonist ivuxolimab in advanced cancers. Produced via immunoSEQ multiplex PCR; TCRdb's table is partial and in-frame only. The table includes fewer than 65,000 clones, 70% to 90% detected once. Sequencing was performed on CD4+ or CD8+ T cells sorted from blood, taken in a trial of the OX40 agonist ivuxolimab. These receptors all stem from an adult with an advanced solid tumor such as melanoma, head and neck, liver or kidney cancer.

The V gene is TRBV2, the J gene TRBJ1-1, with 7 bases identical to TRBD1. This CDR3 comprises 13 residues. Per the germline V gene, CDR1 is SNHLY and CDR2 is FYNNEI. Trimming took 10 bases from V and 1 from J; bases not matched to a gene: 6. The CDR3 nucleotides read TGTGCCATCACAGGGGCCGGGAACACTGAAGCTTTCTTT. Translation gives CAITGAGNTEAFF.

V gene TRBV10-1 combines with J gene TRBJ2-3; D possibly corresponds to TRBD1 (6 bases). The CDR3 has 14 residues. V shed 5 bases and J shed 0 bases, with 9 bases lying between them. Germline V gives CDR1 WNHNN, CDR2 SYGVQD (reference sequence). CDR3 DNA sequence: TGCGCCAGCAGTAGGACAGAGAGCACAGATACGCAGTATTTT. Protein sequence: CASSRTESTDTQYF.

V and J are TRBV6-6 and TRBJ1-1; perhaps TRBD1 as D (6 bases). The CDR3 totals 14 residues. Trimming took off 2 bases at V and 0 bases at J, with 7 bases between the two ends. Germline assignment: CDR1 MNHNY and CDR2 SVGAGI (reference sequence). The CDR3, as DNA: TGTGCCAGCAGTTACGGGGGCGTGAACACTGAAGCTTTCTTT. This sequence encodes CASSYGGVNTEAFF.

The CDR3 region has the DNA TGTGCCAGCAGTTACGTGGGAGTAGGAGAGCAGTACTTC. It translates to CASSYVGVGEQYF. The chain is built from TRBV6-5 and TRBJ2-7, with D possibly matching TRBD2 (5 bases). Per the germline V gene, CDR1 is MNHEY and CDR2 is SVGAGI. Trimming stripped 2 bases from V and 7 bases from J, with 12 bases between. The CDR3 covers 13 residues.

J is TRBJ1-2 and V is TRBV7-9; 9 bases match TRBD1. Germline CDR1 and CDR2: SEHNR and FQNEAQ (reference sequence). Trimming cost V 5 bases and J 7 bases; bases outside gene matches: 5. The CDR3 covers 13 residues. DNA of the CDR3: TGTGCCAGCAGCCGGGACAGGGTTTCTGGCTACACCTTC. It codes for CASSRDRVSGYTF. Full variable domain (missing parts from reference TRBV7-9 and TRBJ1-2): DTGVSQNPRHKITKRGQNVTFRCDPISEHNRLYWYRQTLGQGPEFLTYFQNEAQLEKSRLLSDRFSAERPKGSFSTLEIQRTEQGDSAMYLCASSRDRVSGYTFGSGTRLTVV.

J is TRBJ2-1 and V is TRBV5-1, with TRBD2 as a possible D gene (5 bases). The germline V gene encodes CDR1 SGHRS and CDR2 YFSETQ. The CDR3 has 18 residues. The V end was cut by 1 base, the J end by 3 bases, with 20 bases between. The DNA for the CDR3 is TGCGCCAGCAGCTTGTCCCTAGCCGTGGGAGTGCGCTACAATGAGCAGTTCTTC. Translated: CASSLSLAVGVRYNEQFF.

This chain connects TRBV2 to TRBJ2-1; 8 bases are a match to TRBD2. This CDR3 region has 13 residues. The V gene's germline CDR1 is SNHLY and CDR2 FYNNEI. V was clipped by 4 bases and J by 11 bases; unmatched bases: 7. The CDR3 bases are TGTGCCAGCAGTGCGGGGACGGGAGGGAAGCAGTTCTTC. The encoded protein is CASSAGTGGKQFF.

V usage is TRBV15 and J usage is TRBJ1-4; weak D call: TRBD1 (5 bases). V lost 0 bases and J 4 bases, leaving 9 bases between the germline ends. The CDR3 has 15 residues. Germline V CDR1 and CDR2: LNHNV, YYDKDF (reference sequence). In DNA form, the CDR3 reads TGTGCCACCAGCAGAGACAGGGACCTTAATGAAAAACTGTTTTTT. It encodes CATSRDRDLNEKLFF.

The rearrangement links TRBV9 to TRBJ2-3, with 9 nucleotides matching TRBD2. The CDR3 consists of 15 residues. The germline gives CDR1 SGDLS, CDR2 YYNGEE. The V segment lost 0 bases and the J segment 4 bases; nucleotides outside the gene matches: 3. CDR3 residues: CASSVAPSGADTQYF. CDR3 nucleotides: TGTGCCAGCAGCGTAGCCCCTAGCGGGGCAGATACGCAGTATTTT. The variable domain in full, completed from reference TRBV9 and TRBJ2-3, reads DSGVTQTPKHLITATGQRVTLRCSPRSGDLSVYWYQQSLDQGLQFLIQYYNGEERAKGNILERFSAQQFPDLHSELNLSSLELGDSALYFCASSVAPSGADTQYFGPGTRLTVL.

The rearrangement uses TRBV25-1 and TRBJ2-3; D unclear. Germline assignment: CDR1 MGHDK and CDR2 SYGVNS. The CDR3 has 15 amino acids. The V and J ends lost 1 base and 2 bases respectively, with 10 bases between them. As DNA, the CDR3 is TGTGCCAGCAGTGAATCCTCGAGCCCCACAGATACGCAGTATTTT. Its protein is CASSESSSPTDTQYF.

This chain joins TRBV28 and TRBJ2-5; 7 nucleotides agree with TRBD1. Germline CDR1 reads MDHEN; CDR2 reads SYDVKM. V lost 10 bases and J lost 4; bases outside the gene matches: 12. The CDR3 has 14 residues. CDR3 DNA: TGTGCCAACCCTTGCGAGGGGGCGGGAGAGACCCAGTACTTC. Translated, it gives CANPCEGAGETQYF.

The chain employs TRBV27 and TRBJ2-5, with D possibly being TRBD2 (6 bases). CDR3 length: 16 residues. V shed 6 bases and J shed 4 bases, with 21 bases lying between them. The V gene's germline CDR1 is MNHEY and CDR2 SMNVEV (reference sequence). As DNA, the CDR3 is TGTGCCAGCAGCACTACCGGCGGAGGGGCCTCAGAGACCCAGTACTTC. It codes for CASSTTGGGASETQYF.

This clone was picked up one time. The chain uses TRBV19 and TRBJ2-2; TRBD1 is a possible D gene (6 bases). CDR3 length: 14 amino acids. V was shortened by 5 bases and J by 5 bases, with 12 bases between the two germline ends. Germline assignment: CDR1 LNHDA and CDR2 SQIVND (reference sequence). CDR3 nucleotide sequence: TGTGCCAGTAGTGAACAGGGTGGTACCGGGGAGCTGTTTTTT. Translating it yields CASSEQGGTGELFF.

The chain recombines TRBV28 with TRBJ1-5; D is possibly TRBD1 (5 bases). Germline CDR1 is MDHEN and CDR2 is SYDVKM. V shed 5 bases and J shed 2 bases, with 13 bases lying between them. The CDR3 totals 15 residues. The CDR3 loop reads CASSNGGDGNQPQHF. The DNA for the CDR3 is TGTGCCAGCAGTAACGGAGGGGACGGCAATCAGCCCCAGCATTTT.

The chain carries TRBV27 and TRBJ1-1; perhaps TRBD1 as D (6 bases). V gave up 3 bases and J gave up 1 base, with 12 bases separating them. CDR3 length equals 15 residues. Germline V gene data show CDR1 as MNHEY and CDR2 as SMNVEV (reference sequence). The CDR3 loop reads CASSFDDRPNTEAFF. The CDR3 nucleotides read TGTGCCAGCAGTTTCGATGACAGGCCGAACACTGAAGCTTTCTTT.

Notes on this clone: A read error may account for a junction end that differs from germline. The rearrangement uses TRBV18 and TRBJ1-4; TRBD1 agrees at 7 bases. In germline, CDR1 is KGHSH, CDR2 LQKENI. The CDR3 has 14 amino acids. In nucleotides, the CDR3 is TGTGCCAGCACACCCGCTCAGGGGGGTGAAAAACTGTTTTTT. It encodes CASTPAQGGEKLFF.

This clone appeared a few times. This chain uses TRBV7-9 with TRBJ1-5, with a possible D match to TRBD1 (5 bases). From germline, CDR1 is SEHNR and CDR2 FQNEAQ (reference sequence). The CDR3 totals 12 residues. The V gene lost 5 bases and the J gene lost 6 bases, with 8 bases spanning the gap. CDR3 sequence: CASSEGIQPQHF. In DNA form, the CDR3 reads TGTGCCAGCAGCGAGGGGATTCAGCCCCAGCATTTT.

This clone was seen once. This chain uses TRBV11-2 with TRBJ2-2; 12 nucleotides align to TRBD2. The CDR3 sequence is 14 residues long. Trimming at V came to 11 bases and at J to 4 bases, leaving 5 bases not matched to a gene. The germline CDR1 and CDR2 sequences are SGHAT and FQNNGV. CDR3 amino acids: CAVRTSGTTGELFF. In DNA form, the CDR3 reads TGTGCCGTGCGGACTAGCGGGACCACCGGGGAGCTGTTTTTT. The entire variable domain, with the rest obtained from reference TRBV11-2 and TRBJ2-2, is as follows: EAGVAQSPRYKIIEKRQSVAFWCNPISGHATLYWYQQILGQGPKLLIQFQNNGVVDDSQLPKDRFSAERLKGVDSTLKIQPAKLEDSAVYLCAVRTSGTTGELFFGEGSRLTVL.

This CDR3 reads CASSSPTSGMYNEQFF. The DNA of the CDR3 is TGTGCCAGCAGCTCGCCGACTAGCGGGATGTACAATGAGCAGTTCTTC. The chain is built from TRBV5-4 and TRBJ2-1; 11 nucleotides align to TRBD2. The V and J ends lost 3 bases and 4 bases, in that order; junction bases with no gene match: 6. CDR1 is SGHNT, CDR2 YYREEE, per germline (reference sequence). The CDR3 has 16 residues.

The J gene is TRBJ2-5, the V gene TRBV7-9; 7 bases map to TRBD2. Germline lookup yields CDR1 SEHNR and CDR2 FQNEAQ (reference sequence). This CDR3 has 14 amino acids. J gave up 2 bases and V 1 base, and 1 base lay outside the gene matches. CDR3 loop: CASSLGTSQETQYF. Written as DNA, the CDR3 is TGTGCCAGCAGCTTAGGGACTAGTCAAGAGACCCAGTACTTC.

The chain links TRBV2 to TRBJ2-1; D is ambiguous. The CDR3 has 14 residues. Germline V gene data show CDR1 as SNHLY and CDR2 as FYNNEI. The V end was cut by 2 bases, the J end by 4 bases, with 9 bases between. CDR3 amino acids: CASSESQVYNEQFF. Here the CDR3 DNA reads TGTGCCAGCAGTGAAAGCCAGGTTTACAATGAGCAGTTCTTC.

This chain's CDR3 is CASGPLTGDTEAFF. The CDR3 nucleotides are TGTGCCAGCGGGCCCTTGACAGGGGACACTGAAGCTTTCTTT. This chain joins TRBV9 and TRBJ1-1; 8 nucleotides agree with TRBD1. Looked up from germline, CDR1 is SGDLS and CDR2 is YYNGEE. The CDR3 extends over 14 amino acids. Trimming removed 7 bases from V and 3 bases from J; junction bases left unmatched: 8.

The J gene is TRBJ2-2, the V gene TRBV19; 10 nucleotides match TRBD2. Germline V gives CDR1 LNHDA, CDR2 SQIVND (reference sequence). With V trimmed by 7 bases and J by 5 bases, 7 bases remained unmatched. The CDR3 covers 15 residues. The CDR3 sequence: CASTWLAGVTGELFF. DNA of the CDR3: TGTGCCAGTACTTGGCTAGCGGGAGTGACCGGGGAGCTGTTTTTT. Variable domain in full (rest from reference TRBV19 and TRBJ2-2): DGGITQSPKYLFRKEGQNVTLSCEQNLNHDAMYWYRQDPGQGLRLIYYSQIVNDFQKGDIAEGYSVSREKKESFPLTVTSAQKNPTAFYLCASTWLAGVTGELFFGEGSRLTVL.

The chain couples TRBV29-1 to TRBJ2-1; D is perhaps TRBD2 (5 bases). Germline values: CDR1 SQVTM, CDR2 ANQGSEA. The CDR3 has 14 amino acids. V dropped 6 bases and J dropped 4 bases, with 16 bases sitting between them. In DNA form, the CDR3 reads TGCAGCGTGAGGAACCAGGACTTATACAATGAGCAGTTCTTC. Its protein product is CSVRNQDLYNEQFF.

This clone has just a few counts. The V gene is TRBV5-4, the J gene TRBJ2-7, with D maybe TRBD2 (6 bases). This CDR3 comprises 14 residues. The germline V gene has CDR1 SGHNT and CDR2 YYREEE (reference sequence). Trimming cost V 3 bases and J 5 bases, with 15 bases left between them. CDR3 DNA: TGTGCCAGCAGCTCAGCGGGCCCGGGGAACGAGCAGTACTTC. Protein sequence: CASSSAGPGNEQYF.

The chain carries TRBV18 and TRBJ2-5, with 7 positions matching TRBD2. CDR1 KGHSH and CDR2 LQKENI come from the germline V gene. CDR3 length equals 14 residues. V lost 3 bases to trimming and J lost 5 bases; unmatched junction nucleotides: 6. CDR3 loop: CASSPGGTGETQYF. In nucleotides, the CDR3 is TGTGCCAGCTCACCGGGAGGGACGGGGGAGACCCAGTACTTC. The whole variable domain, remainder taken from reference TRBV18 and TRBJ2-5, is NAGVMQNPRHLVRRRGQEARLRCSPMKGHSHVYWYRQLPEEGLKFMVYLQKENIIDESGMPKERFSAEFPKEGPSILRIQQVVRGDSAAYFCASSPGGTGETQYFGPGTRLLVL.

The J gene is TRBJ1-3, the V gene TRBV5-1; D is undetermined. CDR1 SGHRS and CDR2 YFSETQ come from the germline V gene. The CDR3 totals 15 residues. Trimming took 1 base from V and 4 from J, leaving 12 bases between them. The CDR3 loop reads CASSLYGGLGNTIYF. The CDR3 DNA sequence: TGCGCCAGCAGCTTGTATGGAGGGCTCGGAAACACCATATATTTT.